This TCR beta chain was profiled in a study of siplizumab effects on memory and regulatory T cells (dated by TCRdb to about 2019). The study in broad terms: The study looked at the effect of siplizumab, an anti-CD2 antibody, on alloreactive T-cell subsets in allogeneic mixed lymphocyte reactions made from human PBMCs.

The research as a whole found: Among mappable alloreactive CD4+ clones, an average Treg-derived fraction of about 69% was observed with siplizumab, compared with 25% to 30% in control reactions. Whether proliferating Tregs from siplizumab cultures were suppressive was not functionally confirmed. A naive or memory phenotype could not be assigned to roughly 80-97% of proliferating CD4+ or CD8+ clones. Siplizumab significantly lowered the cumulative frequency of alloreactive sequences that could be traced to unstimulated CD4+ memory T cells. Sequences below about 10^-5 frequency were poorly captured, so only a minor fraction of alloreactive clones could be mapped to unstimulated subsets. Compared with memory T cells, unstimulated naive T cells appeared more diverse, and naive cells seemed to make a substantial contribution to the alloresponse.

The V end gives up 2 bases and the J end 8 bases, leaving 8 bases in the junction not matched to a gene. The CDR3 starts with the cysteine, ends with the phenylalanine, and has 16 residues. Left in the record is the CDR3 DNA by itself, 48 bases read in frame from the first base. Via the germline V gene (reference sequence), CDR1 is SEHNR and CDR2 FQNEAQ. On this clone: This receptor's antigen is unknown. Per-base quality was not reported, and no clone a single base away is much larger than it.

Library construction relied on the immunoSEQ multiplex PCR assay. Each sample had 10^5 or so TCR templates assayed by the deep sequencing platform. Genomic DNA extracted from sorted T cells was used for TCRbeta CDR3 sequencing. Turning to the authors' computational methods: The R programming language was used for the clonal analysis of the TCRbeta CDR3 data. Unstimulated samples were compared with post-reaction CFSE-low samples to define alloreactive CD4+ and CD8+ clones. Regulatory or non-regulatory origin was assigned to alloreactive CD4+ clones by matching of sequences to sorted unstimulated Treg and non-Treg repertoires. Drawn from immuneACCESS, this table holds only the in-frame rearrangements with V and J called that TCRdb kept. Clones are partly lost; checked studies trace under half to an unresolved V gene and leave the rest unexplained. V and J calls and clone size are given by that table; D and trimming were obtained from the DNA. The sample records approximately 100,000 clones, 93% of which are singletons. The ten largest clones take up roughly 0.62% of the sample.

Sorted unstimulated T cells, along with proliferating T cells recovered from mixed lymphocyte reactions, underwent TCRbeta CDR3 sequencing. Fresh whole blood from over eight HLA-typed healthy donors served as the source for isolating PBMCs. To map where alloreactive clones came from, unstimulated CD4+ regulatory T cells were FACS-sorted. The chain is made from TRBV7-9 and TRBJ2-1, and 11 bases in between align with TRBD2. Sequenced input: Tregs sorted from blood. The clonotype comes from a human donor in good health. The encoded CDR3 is CASSLSASGRYHEQFF. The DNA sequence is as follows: TGTGCCAGCAGCTTATCGGCTAGCGGGAGGTACCATGAGCAGTTCTTC.